A selection of T cell receptor beta chains follows, all from one sample in a study of shared clonotypes between healthy human individuals. Sequencing was performed with immunoSEQ multiplex PCR; in TCRdb, only in-frame clones are kept and a portion is missing. The sample includes some 1 million clones, around 74% seen only once; the top ten take 1.2% to 1.5%. Specimen: memory CD4+ T cells sorted from blood. Receptor source: a man between 18 and 35 years old in good health. The CDR3 runs from the conserved cysteine through the conserved F or W. D genes are given only for firm matches. The size of a clone is reported for some rows only, either as once, few or many, or as a class for expanded clones.

abundance	v_gene	d_gene	len	j_gene	CDR3nt	CDR3aa
NA	TRBV6-6	NA	11	TRBJ1-1	TGTGCCAGCAGAATGGGGACAGAAGCTTTCTTT	CASRMGTEAFF
few	TRBV14	NA	18	TRBJ2-3	TGTGCCAGCAGCCAAGTCCGCGAGGCAGGTTGGGTCACAGATACGCAGTATTTT	CASSQVREAGWVTDTQYF
NA	TRBV5-1	NA	14	TRBJ2-3	TGCGCCAGCAGCTTGGATGACCCAACAGATACGCAGTATTTT	CASSLDDPTDTQYF
NA	TRBV18	TRBD1	15	TRBJ2-2	TGTGCCAGCTCACTGGGACAGGCGGGCACCGGGGAGCTGTTTTTT	CASSLGQAGTGELFF
few	TRBV10-2	TRBD2	13	TRBJ2-1	TGCGCCAGCAGGCTAGCGGGAGTCCGGGAGCAGTTCTTC	CASRLAGVREQFF
NA	TRBV10-3	TRBD2	13	TRBJ2-3	TGTGCCATCAGGGGAGGGAGCACAGATACGCAGTATTTT	CAIRGGSTDTQYF
NA	TRBV7-2	NA	14	TRBJ2-7	TGTGCCAGCAGCTTAGAACAGGTTTACAACGAGCAGTACTTC	CASSLEQVYNEQYF
NA	TRBV19	TRBD1	13	TRBJ2-7	TGTGCCAGCCGGGACAGGGGACCCGGTGAGCAGTACTTC	CASRDRGPGEQYF
many	TRBV29-1	NA	13	TRBJ1-5	TGCAGCGTTCTCCATCACGGCGGTGACGTCCAGCATTTT	CSVLHHGGDVQHF
NA	TRBV2	TRBD2	17	TRBJ2-2	TGTGCCAGCAGGGGGACTAGCGGGGGCCTAACCACCGGTGAGCTGTTTTTT	CASRGTSGGLTTGELFF
few	TRBV7-9	TRBD2	14	TRBJ2-2	TGTGCCAGCAGCCTCCGGACTAGCGGGGGGGAGCTGTTTTTT	CASSLRTSGGELFF
NA	TRBV7-2	NA	14	TRBJ2-2	TGTGCCAGCAGCCCCCGTAGGCGCACCGGGGAGCTGTTTTTT	CASSPRRRTGELFF
NA	TRBV15	NA	15	TRBJ2-1	TGTGCCACCAGCTCCCTAAGGGGGACCTACAATGAGCAGTTCTTC	CATSSLRGTYNEQFF
NA	TRBV11-2	TRBD1	15	TRBJ1-1	TGTGCCAGCAGCTTAGATCTGACAGGGGGAAGTGAAGCTTTCTTT	CASSLDLTGGSEAFF
NA	TRBV5-1	NA	14	TRBJ1-2	TGCGCCAGCAGCTTGACAGGGATTTACTATGGCTACACCTTC	CASSLTGIYYGYTF
once	TRBV18	NA	12	TRBJ2-7	TGTGCCAGCCTAACCAGGGGGGGCGAGCAGTACTTC	CASLTRGGEQYF
NA	TRBV6-6	NA	12	TRBJ1-2	TGTGCCAGCAGTCGACTGGAGGGTGGCTACACCTTC	CASSRLEGGYTF
NA	TRBV28	TRBD1	16	TRBJ2-5	TGTGCCAGCAGTCTAAGTTCAGGGGGTGGTCAAGAGACCCAGTACTTC	CASSLSSGGGQETQYF
many	TRBV14	TRBD1	14	TRBJ2-2	TGTGCCAGCACCGGACAGGGAGGCACCGGGGAGCTGTTTTTT	CASTGQGGTGELFF
few	TRBV11-1	NA	14	TRBJ2-2	TGTGCCAGCAGTCTCCAGGGGGGAACCGGGGAGCTGTTTTTT	CASSLQGGTGELFF
NA	TRBV9	TRBD2	15	TRBJ2-3	TGTGCCAGCAGCGAGGCAACTAGCGGGATATATACGCAGTATTTT	CASSEATSGIYTQYF
many	TRBV11-2	NA	17	TRBJ2-5	TGTGCCAGCAGCTTAGGGAGGGTGATTAGCCCTAGGGAGACCCAGTACTTC	CASSLGRVISPRETQYF
NA	TRBV29-1	NA	14	TRBJ1-5	TGCAGCGTTGAAGTGGGGGGCGGCAATCAGCCCCAGCATTTT	CSVEVGGGNQPQHF
NA	TRBV5-1	TRBD2	15	TRBJ2-5	TGCGCCAGCAGCCCCCTAGCGGGGGGGCTAGAGACCCAGTACTTC	CASSPLAGGLETQYF
NA	TRBV7-2	TRBD1	15	TRBJ2-2	TGTGCCAGCAGCTCGGACAGGGCAAACACCGGGGAGCTGTTTTTT	CASSSDRANTGELFF
NA	TRBV6-6	NA	13	TRBJ1-3	TGTGCCAGCAGCCCAGGAGGGGGAGGCTCCATATATTTT	CASSPGGGGSIYF